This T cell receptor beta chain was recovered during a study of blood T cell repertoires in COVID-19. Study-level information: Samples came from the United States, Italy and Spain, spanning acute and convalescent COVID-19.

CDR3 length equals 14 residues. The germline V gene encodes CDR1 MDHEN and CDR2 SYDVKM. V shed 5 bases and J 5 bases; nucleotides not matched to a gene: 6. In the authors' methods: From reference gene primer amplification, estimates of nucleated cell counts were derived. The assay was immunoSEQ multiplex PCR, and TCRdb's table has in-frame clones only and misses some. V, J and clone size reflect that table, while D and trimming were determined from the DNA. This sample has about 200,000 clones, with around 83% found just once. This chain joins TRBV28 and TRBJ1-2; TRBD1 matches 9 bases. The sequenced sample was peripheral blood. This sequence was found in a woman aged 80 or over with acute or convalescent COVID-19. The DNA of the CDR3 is TGTGCCAGCAGTCCCTCGGGACAGGGTTATGGCTACACCTTC. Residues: CASSPSGQGYGYTF.